This passage covers 8 T cell receptor beta chains from one sample sequenced in a study of cytomegalovirus exposure and HLA in healthy donors. In the PCR, 60 Vbeta and 13 Jbeta primers were used. Repertoires were generated with immunoSEQ multiplex PCR, while TCRdb's copy carries only in-frame clones and drops some. The top ten hold approximately 4.2% of the sample, which has 130,000 to 150,000 clones, 80% to 90% seen once. What was sequenced was PBMCs. These receptors originate from a woman in her thirties or forties in good health and CMV-seropositive.

The chain employs TRBV18 and TRBJ1-1, with 7 bases lining up with TRBD1. J gave up 0 bases and V 8 bases, and 3 bases lay outside the gene matches. The V gene's germline CDR1 is KGHSH and CDR2 LQKENI. The CDR3 sequence is 13 residues long. The CDR3 loop is CASVRGVNTEAFF. The CDR3 DNA reads TGTGCCAGCGTCAGGGGGGTGAACACTGAAGCTTTCTTT.

The gene calls are TRBV29-1 and TRBJ2-4; D uncertain. The CDR3 is 16 residues long. The germline V gene has CDR1 SQVTM and CDR2 ANQGSEA. V lost 0 bases and J lost 0, with 12 bases in between. CDR3 residues: CSVEEERDLAKNIQYF. The CDR3 DNA reads as TGCAGCGTTGAAGAGGAGAGAGACTTAGCCAAAAACATTCAGTACTTC.

The chain is built from TRBV7-9 and TRBJ1-1; no clear D. V lost 2 bases and J 0 bases, leaving 7 bases between the germline ends. The CDR3 is made up of 14 amino acids. The germline V gene encodes CDR1 SEHNR and CDR2 FQNEAQ (reference sequence). The CDR3: CASSLNAMNTEAFF. The CDR3 DNA reads as TGTGCCAGCAGCTTAAACGCTATGAACACTGAAGCTTTCTTT.

The genes are TRBV4-2 and TRBJ1-4; D is undetermined. Germline CDR1 and CDR2: LGHNA and YNFKEQ. V shed 8 bases and J shed 4 bases, with 14 bases lying between them. The CDR3 is made up of 14 amino acids. The CDR3 loop is CASESLGVNEKLFF. In nucleotides, the CDR3 is TGTGCCAGCGAGTCCCTCGGAGTTAATGAAAAACTGTTTTTT.

The rearrangement joins TRBV11-2 to TRBJ2-3, with D perhaps TRBD2 (6 bases). Germline CDR1 and CDR2: SGHAT and FQNNGV. The CDR3 is 17 residues long. V was pared by 5 bases and J by 3 bases, with 21 bases between. CDR3 DNA sequence: TGTGCCAGCAGCAACAACTTCCAGGGAGGCGCGACAGATACGCAGTATTTT. It codes for CASSNNFQGGATDTQYF.

The chain has TRBV7-2 and TRBJ2-7; 11 bases are a match to TRBD2. V lost 2 bases, J lost 1 base, and 1 base stayed unmatched. The CDR3 is 15 amino acids. Germline CDR1 and CDR2: SGHTA and FQGNSA. CDR3 nucleotide sequence: TGTGCCAGCAGCTTAACTAGCGGGAGTTCCTACGAGCAGTACTTC. Translated: CASSLTSGSSYEQYF. Full variable domain (missing parts from reference TRBV7-2 and TRBJ2-7): GAGVSQSPSNKVTEKGKDVELRCDPISGHTALYWYRQSLGQGLEFLIYFQGNSAPDKSGLPSDRFSAERTGGSVSTLTIQRTQQEDSAVYLCASSLTSGSSYEQYFGPGTRLTVT.

The V gene is TRBV5-6, the J gene TRBJ2-7; TRBD1 matches at 11 bases. The trim removed 1 base at V and 0 bases at J, leaving 12 bases unmatched. CDR3 length: 19 amino acids. Germline V gene lookup returns CDR1 SGHDT and CDR2 YYEEEE. The CDR3 nucleotides are TGTGCCAGCAGCTTGAATCGGGTACCCGGGACAGGGGGCTCCTACGAGCAGTACTTC. It is translated as CASSLNRVPGTGGSYEQYF.

The chain recombines TRBV6-5 with TRBJ1-2; 7 bases are a match to TRBD1. In germline, CDR1 is MNHEY, CDR2 SVGAGI. V was clipped by 4 bases and J by 5 bases; unmatched bases: 13. This CDR3 comprises 16 residues. The chain's CDR3 is CASSSERQGEGYGYTF. DNA for the CDR3: TGTGCCAGCAGTTCCGAGAGACAGGGAGAGGGGTATGGCTACACCTTC.